The 30 T cell receptor beta chains reported below all come from one sample, sequenced in a study of blood T cells in healthy people across ages. The use of a sample-barcoded 5' primer and a J-beta primer mix characterized a second PCR of roughly 7 to 11 cycles. TCRdb ran MiXCR on the 5' RACE reads and lists one entry per CDR3 protein. Of 1.5 million to 2 million distinct CDR3 sequences in the sample, around 48% were seen once. The sample consisted of blood. The receptor set was obtained from a woman aged 40 to 50 in good health.

This chain connects TRBV20-1 to TRBJ1-6, with 7 positions matching TRBD1. The CDR3 spans 14 residues. Per the germline V gene, CDR1 is DFQATT and CDR2 is SNEGSKA (reference sequence). V gave up 6 bases and J gave up 6 bases; unmatched junction bases: 8. DNA of the CDR3: TGCAGTGCAACCGACAGGGCGTCTAATTCACCCCTCCACTTT. The encoded protein is CSATDRASNSPLHF.

The genes are TRBV7-3 and TRBJ2-7, with 12 bases lining up with TRBD2. The assigned J gene may be wrong: the sequence end matches TRBJ2-5 better. The CDR3 is made up of 16 amino acids. CDR1 and CDR2 (germline): SGHTA, FQGTGA. The CDR3 DNA follows: TGTGCCAGCAGCCTAGGACTAGCGGGGTTTAAAGAGACCCAGTACTTC. This codes for CASSLGLAGFKETQYF.

This clonotype has just a few counts. The chain carries TRBV15 and TRBJ1-1; D unresolved. V dropped 1 base and J dropped 10 bases, with 19 bases sitting between them. This CDR3 spans 15 amino acids. The V gene's germline CDR1 is LNHNV and CDR2 YYDKDF (reference sequence). DNA of the CDR3: TGTGCCACCAGCAGAGGGTCGGTTTCACACGACGGAGCTTTCTTT. This translates into CATSRGSVSHDGAFF.

Remarks on this clonotype: A much larger clonotype is one base distant, so this may be a read error. CDR3 residues: CSVGRDRGEQYF. CDR3 coding DNA: TGCAGCGTTGGTCGGGACAGGGGCGAGCAGTACTTC. V usage is TRBV29-1 and J usage is TRBJ2-5, with 10 bases identical to TRBD1. Near its end, the DNA agrees better with TRBJ2-7, so the J call may be wrong. Germline V gives CDR1 SQVTM, CDR2 ANQGSEA. The length of the CDR3 is 12 residues.

V is TRBV5-6 and J is TRBJ1-6; perhaps TRBD1 as D (5 bases). There are 17 residues in the CDR3. Between the trimmed V and J ends, which lost 2 bases and 13 bases, there was a span of 25 bases. CDR1 is SGHDT, CDR2 YYEEEE, per germline. CDR3 sequence reads: CASSFKFNLRGVPPLHF. CDR3 sequence (DNA): TGTGCCAGCAGCTTTAAATTCAACCTCAGAGGGGTTCCCCCCCTCCACTTT.

The J gene is TRBJ2-1, the V gene TRBV2, with no clear D. V was pared by 4 bases and J by 8 bases, with 9 bases between. Germline lookup yields CDR1 SNHLY and CDR2 FYNNEI. The CDR3 has 12 amino acids. CDR3 nucleotides: TGTGCCAGCAGTGGAAACACCGATGAGCAGTTCTTC. It translates to CASSGNTDEQFF.

About this clonotype: Compared with germline, one end of the junction differs, possibly owing to a read error. The chain joins TRBV4-1 to TRBJ2-3; unclear D gene. The CDR3 is 15 residues long. Germline loops: CDR1 MGHRA, CDR2 YSYEKL. This chain's CDR3 is CASSQDGRATDAQYF. The CDR3 DNA reads TGCGCCAGCAGCCAAGATGGGCGTGCTACAGATGCGCAGTATTTT.

This clonotype was detected only a few times. The gene calls are TRBV27 and TRBJ2-6; D is possibly TRBD1 (6 bases). The CDR3 has 20 amino acids. Germline CDR1 MNHEY, CDR2 SMNVEV (reference sequence). Trimming took 3 bases from V and 0 from J, leaving 21 bases between them. CDR3: CASSFLGTFPSNSGANVLTF. The CDR3 nucleotides read TGTGCCAGCAGTTTCCTCGGGACATTTCCATCCAACTCTGGGGCCAACGTCCTGACTTTC. Looking up the rest from reference TRBV27 and TRBJ2-6 gives the full variable domain: EAQVTQNPRYLITVTGKKLTVTCSQNMNHEYMSWYRQDPGLGLRQIYYSMNVEVTDKGDVPEGYKVSRKEKRNFPLILESPSPNQTSLYFCASSFLGTFPSNSGANVLTFGAGSRLTVL.

The chain links TRBV7-9 to TRBJ2-1; 8 nucleotides match TRBD2. The CDR3 loop spans 15 amino acids. In germline, CDR1 is SEHNR, CDR2 FQNEAQ (reference sequence). With 5 bases clipped from V and 3 bases from J, the junction kept 6 bases outside the gene matches. CDR3 DNA: TGTGCCAGCAGCGACCTTAGCGGGAACTACAATGAGCAGTTCTTC. Its protein is CASSDLSGNYNEQFF.

The chain joins TRBV7-2 to TRBJ2-5, with D possibly matching TRBD1 (6 bases). V lost 4 bases and J lost 7, with 13 bases in between. The CDR3 is 13 amino acids. The V gene's germline CDR1 is SGHTA and CDR2 FQGNSA. The CDR3 nucleotides are TGTGCCAGCAGCTCTACAGGGTCTGGGACCCAGTACTTC. Residues: CASSSTGSGTQYF.

This clonotype showed up just a few times. The chain combines TRBV20-1 with TRBJ1-2; 10 bases agree with TRBD1. The V segment lost 5 bases and the J segment 7 bases; nucleotides outside the gene matches: 7. Germline lookup yields CDR1 DFQATT and CDR2 SNEGSKA (reference sequence). The CDR3 runs 13 residues. CDR3: CSALPGQGTGYTF. DNA for the CDR3: TGCAGTGCTCTCCCGGGACAGGGGACTGGCTACACCTTC.

Only a few counts were recorded for this clonotype. CDR3 amino acids: CSVDPGTSGWEQFF. The CDR3, as DNA: TGCAGCGTTGATCCCGGGACTAGCGGCTGGGAGCAGTTCTTC. The gene calls are TRBV29-1 and TRBJ2-1; 11 nucleotides match TRBD2. Unmatched junction bases numbered 8, after V lost 3 bases and J lost 10 bases. The CDR3 totals 14 residues. Germline assignment: CDR1 SQVTM and CDR2 ANQGSEA.

The chain is built from TRBV7-2 and TRBJ2-1; 8 nucleotides match TRBD2. The closer fit of TRBJ2-7 to the DNA end suggests the J call may be wrong. The CDR3 length is 15 residues. Looked up from germline, CDR1 is SGHTA and CDR2 is FQGNSA. The CDR3 DNA reads TGTGCCAGCAGCTTACGGGGACTAGATTACAATGAGCAGTACTTC. As protein: CASSLRGLDYNEQYF.

This sequence joins TRBV15 and TRBJ1-6; no clear D. V was trimmed by 0 bases and J by 10 bases, leaving 13 bases between them. This CDR3 comprises 15 residues. Germline V gene data show CDR1 as LNHNV and CDR2 as YYDKDF (reference sequence). CDR3 sequence (DNA): TGTGCCACCAGCAGAGATCGGGGTTTTGAGTCACCCCTCCACTTT. This translates into CATSRDRGFESPLHF.

The chain combines TRBV6-1 with TRBJ2-2; D remains unclear. The CDR3 loop spans 13 amino acids. V lost 6 bases, J lost 2 bases, and 7 bases lay in between. Per the germline V gene, CDR1 is MNHNS and CDR2 is SASEGT. The CDR3 loop reads CASRGINTGELFF. The CDR3 DNA reads TGTGCCAGCAGGGGTATAAACACCGGGGAGCTGTTTTTT.

This clonotype was recorded a few times. The junction shows a germline mismatch at one end, possibly a read error. DNA for the CDR3: TGCGCCAGCAGCTTGGATACGGGAGTGGCCTACGAGCAGTACTTC. Its protein product is CASSLDTGVAYEQYF. The chain is built from TRBV27 and TRBJ2-7; TRBD2 is a possible D gene (6 bases). The CDR3 contains 15 residues. Germline CDR1 is MNHEY and CDR2 is SMNVEV (reference sequence).

The J gene is TRBJ1-6, the V gene TRBV5-6, with D unclear. The CDR3 extends over 14 amino acids. V was clipped by 0 bases and J by 7 bases, with 8 bases between them. Germline V lookup: CDR1 SGHDT, CDR2 YYEEEE. The CDR3 DNA reads TGTGCCAGCAGCTTGGGGCAGAAGAATTCACCCCTCCACTTT. Translated: CASSLGQKNSPLHF.

This rearrangement joins TRBV6-4 to TRBJ2-7; unclear D gene. CDR1 and CDR2 (germline): MRHNA, SNTAGT. Trimming removed 8 bases at V and 6 bases at J, with 23 bases between. The CDR3 contains 15 residues. CDR3: CASFPAVLLCLEQYF. DNA for the CDR3: TGTGCCAGCTTTCCCGCGGTTTTACTGTGTCTCGAGCAGTACTTC.

This chain links TRBV20-1 with TRBJ1-2; no reliable D call. This CDR3 is 12 amino acids long. The germline gives CDR1 DFQATT, CDR2 SNEGSKA (reference sequence). Trimming removed 5 bases from V and 4 bases from J, with 11 bases in between. As DNA, the CDR3 is TGCAGTGCTCCTGATTGGGCCTATGGCTACACCTTC. It is translated as CSAPDWAYGYTF.

The rearrangement links TRBV6-5 to TRBJ2-4; 7 positions agree with TRBD1. The DNA matches TRBJ2-7 better at its end, which makes the J call doubtful. Germline loops: CDR1 MNHEY, CDR2 SVGAGI. The CDR3 is made up of 15 amino acids. The CDR3 protein is CASSLDRDRTYEQYF. The CDR3 region has the DNA TGTGCCAGCAGCCTCGACAGGGACAGAACCTACGAGCAGTACTTC.

The chain is built from TRBV10-3 and TRBJ1-2; 9 bases line up with TRBD1. The V segment lost 11 bases and the J segment 4 bases; nucleotides outside the gene matches: 11. The CDR3 runs to 14 residues. CDR1 ENHRY and CDR2 SYGVKD come from the germline V gene. CDR3 sequence reads: CAVSGTGFFYGYTF. In DNA form, the CDR3 reads TGTGCCGTCTCCGGGACAGGGTTTTTCTATGGCTACACCTTC.

About this clonotype itself: One end of the junction varies from germline; a read error may be responsible. The CDR3 reads CSVERFNYGHTF. The CDR3 coding sequence is TGCAGCGTTGAACGGTTCAACTATGGCCACACCTTC. The V and J genes are TRBV29-1 and TRBJ1-2; no clear D gene. This CDR3 has 12 amino acids. The germline V gene has CDR1 SQVTM and CDR2 ANQGSEA. Full variable domain (remainder filled in from reference TRBV29-1 and TRBJ1-2): SAVISQKPSRDICQRGTSLTIQCQVDSQVTMMFWYRQQPGQSLTLIATANQGSEATYESGFVIDKFPISRPNLTFSTLTVSNMSPEDSSIYLCSVERFNYGHTFGSGTRLTVV.

This clonotype has only a few counts. The V gene is TRBV28, the J gene TRBJ2-5; 8 bases align to TRBD1. The junction had 12 bases not matched to a gene; V was cut back by 6 bases and J by 3 bases. The CDR3 has 16 amino acids. Germline values: CDR1 MDHEN, CDR2 SYDVKM. The CDR3 protein is CASSPQGAAPKETQYF. Written as DNA, the CDR3 is TGTGCCAGCAGCCCCCAGGGGGCCGCGCCAAAAGAGACCCAGTACTTC.

J is TRBJ2-1 and V is TRBV7-9, with D unclear. This CDR3 has 14 amino acids. Germline CDR1 and CDR2: SEHNR and FQNEAQ (reference sequence). The V end was cut by 2 bases, the J end by 10 bases, with 15 bases between. The CDR3 loop is CASSLTAPGREQFF. The DNA of the CDR3 is TGTGCCAGCAGCTTAACGGCTCCCGGCAGAGAGCAGTTCTTC.

This clonotype has just a few counts. The chain links TRBV12-3 or TRBV12-4 to TRBJ2-5; 12 bases are a match to TRBD2. The J segment lost 2 bases and the V segment lost 5 bases, leaving 6 bases of the junction unmatched. This CDR3 has 16 amino acids. Here the CDR3 reads CASSKGLAGQQETQYF. The CDR3 DNA reads as TGTGCCAGCAGTAAAGGACTAGCGGGGCAACAAGAGACCCAGTACTTC.

The rearrangement uses TRBV5-1 and TRBJ2-1; D gene uncertain. Per germline, CDR1 SGHRS and CDR2 YFSETQ. Between the trimmed V and J ends, which lost 0 bases and 9 bases, there was a span of 13 bases. The CDR3 covers 14 residues. CDR3: CASSLVSGSAEQFF. CDR3 DNA sequence: TGCGCCAGCAGCTTGGTCTCAGGCAGTGCTGAGCAGTTCTTC.

CDR3 sequence: CASSQAIPGGTQYF. The DNA of the CDR3 is TGCGCCAGCAGCCAAGCAATCCCGGGGGGGACCCAGTACTTC. The rearrangement joins TRBV4-3 to TRBJ2-5; 7 positions match TRBD2. This CDR3 contains 14 residues. Germline V lookup: CDR1 LGHNA, CDR2 YSLEER. V shed 1 base and J 7 bases; nucleotides not matched to a gene: 6.

V gene TRBV7-9 combines with J gene TRBJ1-1, with D possibly TRBD1 on 5 matching bases. CDR3 length: 12 amino acids. Germline CDR1 and CDR2: SEHNR and FQNEAQ (reference sequence). The ends were cut back, 11 bases at V and 4 bases at J, with 14 bases in the middle. Here the CDR3 DNA reads TGTGCCGGCGCCACAGGAGCCACTGAAGCTTTCTTT. Encoded protein: CAGATGATEAFF.

This clonotype has more than one count but fewer than ten. The CDR3 here is CASSPSTGASGYTF. The CDR3 region has the DNA TGTGCCAGCAGTCCGTCGACAGGGGCCAGTGGCTACACCTTC. The chain has TRBV12-3 or TRBV12-4 and TRBJ1-2; 8 bases are a match to TRBD1. Trimming cost V 5 bases and J 7 bases; bases outside gene matches: 9. The CDR3 has 14 residues.

A remark on this clonotype: The junction shows a germline mismatch at one end, possibly a read error. V usage is TRBV27 and J usage is TRBJ2-1; D might be TRBD1 or TRBD2, each matching 5 bases. This CDR3 has 16 residues. Per germline, CDR1 MNHEY and CDR2 SMNVEV (reference sequence). CDR3 nucleotides: TGTGCCAGCAGTTCGCCCACCGGGACGAGACACAATGAACAGTTCTTC. As protein: CASSSPTGTRHNEQFF.